This T cell receptor beta chain derives from a study of blood T cells in healthy people across ages. This clonotype showed up many times. Its antigen is not identified. Broader study findings: In long-lived donors, naive CD4+ cell counts and diversity exceeded those of aged donors.

A second about 6 to 12 cycle PCR used barcoded and J-beta primers. One entry per CDR3 protein, called by TCRdb with MiXCR from the 5' RACE reads. There are fewer than 2,000,000 distinct CDR3 sequences in the sample; about 32% occur only once, and roughly 12% lies in the top ten. CDR1 is MNHEY and CDR2 is SVGEGT in the germline V gene. The V end lost 5 bases, the J end lost 10 bases, and 15 bases lay between the germline ends. The CDR3 spans 13 residues. The TCR sequence derives from a woman aged 25 to 39 in good health. The specimen was blood. The chain recombines TRBV6-2 or TRBV6-3 with TRBJ2-1; perhaps TRBD1 as D (6 bases). The CDR3 is CASSKSGVLEQFF. In DNA form, the CDR3 reads TGTGCCAGCAGTAAATCAGGGGTTCTGGAGCAGTTCTTC.